This note documents a single T cell receptor (beta chain) sequence. The data belong to a study of shared clonotypes between healthy human individuals. Genomic DNA of each subset was evenly split across several immunoSEQ plates. Using immunoSEQ multiplex PCR, the repertoire was profiled, and TCRdb retains in-frame clones only, with some absent. The data hold about 480,000 clones, with 79% observed a single time. The CDR3 sequence is 13 residues long. Germline V gene data show CDR1 as MNHEY and CDR2 as SVGAGI. The V and J ends lost 8 bases and 2 bases respectively, with 10 bases between them. The study drew all its donors from Caucasian adults living in Nashville, Tennessee.

The source material was PBMCs. This chain links TRBV6-5 with TRBJ1-5; maybe TRBD1 (5 bases). This sequence was found in a middle-aged woman in good health. Some clones in this sample may be carry-over from other donors' samples. The CDR3 DNA follows: TGTGCCAGCCGGAGGGGAGGCAATCAGCCCCAGCATTTT. Protein product: CASRRGGNQPQHF.